This T cell receptor (beta chain) was observed in a study of cytomegalovirus exposure and HLA in healthy donors. Background on the study: Genetic ancestry analysis placed around 76% of the 398 donors that were genotyped in the Caucasian-associated cluster.

Each donor was healthy, and each was a bone marrow donor. PCR was performed using 60 Vbeta and 13 Jbeta primers. TCRdb's copy holds only in-frame clones and misses some; the assay was immunoSEQ multiplex PCR. Here the sample spans 120,000 to 150,000 clones, around 65% being singletons. With 6 bases clipped from V and 9 bases from J, the junction kept 11 bases outside the gene matches. Germline V gene sequence: CDR1 MDHEN, CDR2 SYDVKM. This CDR3 contains 16 residues. This sequence was found in an older woman in good health and CMV-seronegative. V and J are TRBV28 and TRBJ1-6, with TRBD1 identical over 10 bases. The specimen sequenced was PBMCs. Here the CDR3 reads CASSRRQTGGGSPLHF. CDR3 coding DNA: TGTGCCAGCAGCCGCAGACAGACAGGGGGCGGTTCACCCCTCCACTTT.